A selection of T cell receptor beta chains follows, all from one sample in a study of T cells in Graves' hyperthyroidism and ophthalmopathy. Via MiXCR, TCRdb re-called the multiplex PCR reads, giving one row per CDR3 protein. The sample has 300,000 to 450,000 distinct CDR3 sequences, roughly an eighth seen once; the top ten hold 9.2%. The sequenced material came from blood. All receptors come from a woman aged 18-30 years with Graves' hyperthyroidism. CDR3s include the opening cysteine and the closing phenylalanine or tryptophan. Each record gives: V gene, J gene, clone size, D gene, CDR3 protein, CDR3 DNA. The D gene is left open where the match is weak. Size tells how often a clone was seen (once, few, many) or the class of an expanded clone, and some rows leave it out.

v_gene: TRBV27
j_gene: TRBJ2-2
abundance: NA
d_gene: TRBD1
CDR3aa: CASSLWGTGFLQNTGELFF
CDR3nt: TGTGCCAGCAGTTTATGGGGGACAGGGTTTCTTCAGAACACCGGGGAGCTGTTTTTT

v_gene: TRBV4-3
j_gene: TRBJ2-7
abundance: many
d_gene: NA
CDR3aa: CASSQTTRSYEQYF
CDR3nt: TGCGCCAGCAGCCAGACGACTAGGAGCTACGAGCAGTACTTC

v_gene: TRBV3-1
j_gene: TRBJ2-7
abundance: NA
d_gene: NA
CDR3aa: CASSQGGTLNHEQYF
CDR3nt: TGTGCCAGCAGCCAAGGCGGGACCCTCAACCACGAGCAGTACTTC

v_gene: TRBV29-1
j_gene: TRBJ2-3
abundance: many
d_gene: NA
CDR3aa: CSVVSNQPTQYF
CDR3nt: TGCAGCGTTGTTTCCAACCAACCAACGCAGTATTTT

v_gene: TRBV20-1
j_gene: TRBJ1-1
abundance: many
d_gene: NA
CDR3aa: CSARTLIAPNTEAFF
CDR3nt: TGCAGTGCTAGAACCCTAATCGCGCCGAACACTGAAGCTTTCTTT

v_gene: TRBV3-1
j_gene: TRBJ2-1
abundance: NA
d_gene: TRBD2
CDR3aa: CASSQGEAGGYEQFF
CDR3nt: TGTGCCAGCAGCCAAGGAGAAGCGGGGGGTTATGAGCAGTTCTTC

v_gene: TRBV18
j_gene: TRBJ2-7
abundance: many
d_gene: NA
CDR3aa: CASSRLGTRLSEQYF
CDR3nt: TGTGCCAGCTCCCGGCTTGGGACTCGTCTTTCTGAGCAGTACTTC

v_gene: TRBV12-3/TRBV12-4
j_gene: TRBJ2-3
abundance: many
d_gene: TRBD2
CDR3aa: CASRGLVAGGTDTQYF
CDR3nt: TGTGCCAGCAGAGGGTTGGTAGCGGGAGGGACAGATACGCAGTATTTT

v_gene: TRBV28
j_gene: TRBJ1-3
abundance: NA
d_gene: TRBD1
CDR3aa: CASTTGDYWGNTIYF
CDR3nt: TGTGCCAGCACAACAGGGGACTACTGGGGAAACACCATATATTTT

v_gene: TRBV27
j_gene: TRBJ2-3
abundance: many
d_gene: NA
CDR3aa: CASSKGLRKGTDTQYF
CDR3nt: TGTGCCAGCAGTAAGGGACTCCGGAAGGGCACAGATACGCAGTATTTT

v_gene: TRBV6-1
j_gene: TRBJ1-2
abundance: NA
d_gene: NA
CDR3aa: CATTPSDYGYTF
CDR3nt: TGTGCCACCACGCCAAGTGACTATGGCTACACCTTC

v_gene: TRBV5-5
j_gene: TRBJ1-6
abundance: NA
d_gene: TRBD1
CDR3aa: CASSLGQGESPLHF
CDR3nt: TGTGCCAGCAGCTTGGGACAGGGCGAATCACCCCTCCACTTT

v_gene: TRBV7-2
j_gene: TRBJ2-7
abundance: NA
d_gene: NA
CDR3aa: CASSLEGSGLEQYF
CDR3nt: TGTGCCAGCAGCTTAGAGGGTTCCGGGCTCGAGCAGTACTTC

v_gene: TRBV4-2
j_gene: TRBJ2-6
abundance: NA
d_gene: NA
CDR3aa: CASSQDRGRSGANVLTF
CDR3nt: TGTGCCAGCAGCCAAGACAGGGGACGCTCTGGGGCCAACGTCCTGACTTTC

v_gene: TRBV28
j_gene: TRBJ2-2
abundance: many
d_gene: NA
CDR3aa: CASSSPGTANTGELFF
CDR3nt: TGTGCCAGCAGTTCCCCCGGGACGGCTAACACCGGGGAGCTGTTTTTT

v_gene: TRBV12-3/TRBV12-4
j_gene: TRBJ2-1
abundance: NA
d_gene: TRBD1
CDR3aa: CASSSGGVSGGEGNEQFF
CDR3nt: TGTGCCAGCAGTTCCGGAGGGGTCTCAGGGGGCGAGGGTAATGAGCAGTTCTTC

v_gene: TRBV6-5
j_gene: TRBJ2-1
abundance: NA
d_gene: NA
CDR3aa: CASSYTSEQFF
CDR3nt: TGTGCCAGCAGTTACACTAGTGAGCAGTTCTTC

v_gene: TRBV27
j_gene: TRBJ1-5
abundance: many
d_gene: TRBD1
CDR3aa: CASATGLQPQHF
CDR3nt: TGTGCCAGCGCGACAGGGCTCCAGCCCCAGCATTTT

v_gene: TRBV27
j_gene: TRBJ2-4
abundance: NA
d_gene: NA
CDR3aa: CASSLSGILGDKNIQYF
CDR3nt: TGTGCCAGCAGTTTATCGGGCATTCTGGGGGATAAAAACATTCAGTACTTC

v_gene: TRBV11-2
j_gene: TRBJ2-5
abundance: many
d_gene: TRBD2
CDR3aa: CASSLLAGGPQETQYF
CDR3nt: TGTGCCAGCAGCTTACTAGCGGGGGGCCCCCAAGAGACCCAGTACTTC

v_gene: TRBV29-1
j_gene: TRBJ1-2
abundance: many
d_gene: NA
CDR3aa: CSASRGAANYGYTF
CDR3nt: TGCAGCGCAAGTAGAGGGGCTGCTAACTATGGCTACACCTTC

v_gene: TRBV5-1
j_gene: TRBJ2-3
abundance: many
d_gene: NA
CDR3aa: CASSLEGMTDTQYF
CDR3nt: TGCGCCAGCAGCTTGGAGGGGATGACGGATACGCAGTATTTT

v_gene: TRBV6-1
j_gene: TRBJ2-7
abundance: many
d_gene: NA
CDR3aa: CASRARRDTYEQYF
CDR3nt: TGTGCCAGCAGGGCACGTAGGGATACCTACGAGCAGTACTTC

v_gene: TRBV28
j_gene: TRBJ1-2
abundance: few
d_gene: TRBD1
CDR3aa: CASNTDGTGDDSYTF
CDR3nt: TGTGCCAGCAATACTGACGGGACAGGGGACGATAGCTACACCTTC

v_gene: TRBV2
j_gene: TRBJ1-2
abundance: NA
d_gene: TRBD1
CDR3aa: CASSRQGADYGYTF
CDR3nt: TGTGCCAGCAGTAGACAGGGGGCAGACTATGGCTACACCTTC

v_gene: TRBV11-2
j_gene: TRBJ2-3
abundance: many
d_gene: TRBD2
CDR3aa: CASSFHKGRDQSGRAGTDTQYF
CDR3nt: TGTGCCAGCAGCTTCCACAAGGGACGAGACCAAAGCGGGAGGGCCGGCACAGATACGCAGTATTTT

v_gene: TRBV6-1
j_gene: TRBJ2-1
abundance: few
d_gene: NA
CDR3aa: CASRKRNNEQFF
CDR3nt: TGTGCCAGCAGGAAGCGTAACAATGAGCAGTTCTTC

v_gene: TRBV6-2/TRBV6-3
j_gene: TRBJ2-7
abundance: many
d_gene: NA
CDR3aa: CASRGHASDYEQYF
CDR3nt: TGTGCCAGCAGGGGCCACGCTAGTGACTACGAGCAGTACTTC

v_gene: TRBV5-6
j_gene: TRBJ2-7
abundance: NA
d_gene: TRBD2
CDR3aa: CASSLSSGRLRGEQYF
CDR3nt: TGTGCCAGCAGCTTGTCTAGCGGGAGGCTCCGCGGCGAGCAGTACTTC

v_gene: TRBV20-1
j_gene: TRBJ2-5
abundance: many
d_gene: NA
CDR3aa: CSARARRIRETQYF
CDR3nt: TGCAGTGCTAGAGCTAGGAGGATCCGAGAGACCCAGTACTTC

v_gene: TRBV7-2
j_gene: TRBJ2-7
abundance: many
d_gene: TRBD2
CDR3aa: CASSFQSTGGREQYF
CDR3nt: TGTGCCAGCAGCTTCCAATCTACGGGAGGAAGGGAGCAGTACTTC

v_gene: TRBV19
j_gene: TRBJ1-2
abundance: few
d_gene: NA
CDR3aa: CASKGGGGNYGYTF
CDR3nt: TGTGCCAGTAAGGGCGGAGGAGGGAACTATGGCTACACCTTC

v_gene: TRBV25-1
j_gene: TRBJ2-7
abundance: few
d_gene: NA
CDR3aa: CASSHNLYEQYF
CDR3nt: TGTGCCAGCAGTCATAACCTATACGAGCAGTACTTC

v_gene: TRBV28
j_gene: TRBJ2-7
abundance: NA
d_gene: TRBD1
CDR3aa: CASSLAPSRDRGYEQYF
CDR3nt: TGTGCCAGCAGTTTAGCCCCCTCCCGGGACAGGGGCTACGAGCAGTACTTC

v_gene: TRBV20-1
j_gene: TRBJ2-1
abundance: many
d_gene: NA
CDR3aa: CSASTVSSYNEQFF
CDR3nt: TGCAGTGCTAGTACAGTGAGCTCCTACAATGAGCAGTTCTTC